The clone carrying this T cell receptor (beta chain) was picked up one time. The antigen is not known. The sample belongs to a study of cytomegalovirus exposure and HLA in healthy donors. The CDR3 covers 13 residues. V was cut by 5 bases and J by 7 bases, with 11 bases left in between. CDR1 SGHTA and CDR2 FQGTGA come from the germline V gene. Regarding the study as a whole: Among TCR beta chains, those listed as cytomegalovirus-associated numbered over 150.

The table came from immunoSEQ multiplex PCR; TCRdb's copy has only in-frame clones and leaves some out. The sample carries 76,000 or so clones, roughly 94% recorded once. The source is a woman under 30 in good health and CMV-seropositive. The J gene is TRBJ2-2, the V gene TRBV7-3, with D unclear. The specimen sequenced was PBMCs. The DNA for the CDR3 is TGTGCCAGCAGCGCCAACATCGACGGGGAGCTGTTTTTT. Residues: CASSANIDGELFF. Full variable domain (rest looked up from reference TRBV7-3 and TRBJ2-2): GAGVSQTPSNKVTEKGKYVELRCDPISGHTALYWYRQSLGQGPEFLIYFQGTGAADDSGLPNDRFFAVRPEGSVSTLKIQRTERGDSAVYLCASSANIDGELFFGEGSRLTVL.